The 32 T cell receptor beta chains below come from one sample, sequenced in a study of blood T cell repertoires in COVID-19. Some clones are missing from TCRdb's copy, which holds only in-frame ones; the method was immunoSEQ multiplex PCR. The sample records about 120,000 clones, around 86% being singletons. The sequenced sample was peripheral blood. The receptors shown here come from a man between 40 and 49 years old with acute or convalescent COVID-19.

The chain employs TRBV5-6 and TRBJ1-5; D possibly corresponds to TRBD1 (5 bases). Germline V gives CDR1 SGHDT, CDR2 YYEEEE. This CDR3 has 15 amino acids. V lost 0 bases and J lost 6, with 13 bases in between. CDR3 in amino acids: CASSLAGQTGQPQHF. The CDR3 coding sequence is TGTGCCAGCAGCTTGGCTGGACAAACGGGTCAGCCCCAGCATTTT.

The chain uses TRBV10-3 and TRBJ1-1, with a possible D match to TRBD1 (5 bases). There are 12 residues in the CDR3. Trimming shortened V by 4 bases and J by 8 bases, and 11 bases separated the two germline ends. Germline V lookup: CDR1 ENHRY, CDR2 SYGVKD. CDR3 protein: CAISAMGGEAFF. DNA for the CDR3: TGTGCCATCAGTGCCATGGGGGGGGAAGCTTTCTTT.

This clone was detected only a few times. The V call is TRBV7-3, the J call TRBJ2-2, with a tentative D call TRBD2 (7 bases). V was cut by 4 bases and J by 0 bases, with 12 bases left in between. Germline CDR1 is SGHTA and CDR2 is FQGTGA. The CDR3 contains 16 residues. The CDR3 DNA reads as TGTGCCAGCAGCTCCCGCGGGGGCTCGAACACCGGGGAGCTGTTTTTT. This translates into CASSSRGGSNTGELFF.

The chain links TRBV2 to TRBJ2-7; D is uncertain. Germline V lookup: CDR1 SNHLY, CDR2 FYNNEI. Trimming stripped 4 bases from V and 5 bases from J, with 12 bases between. There are 13 residues in the CDR3. CDR3: CASSVDSSNEQYF. CDR3 in DNA: TGTGCCAGCAGTGTTGACTCGTCAAACGAGCAGTACTTC.

V gene TRBV5-1 combines with J gene TRBJ1-1, with D unclear. The CDR3 spans 14 residues. V was cut by 1 base and J by 1 base, with 8 bases left in between. Germline V gene data show CDR1 as SGHRS and CDR2 as YFSETQ. CDR3 residues: CASSLRGWNTEAFF. The CDR3 region has the DNA TGCGCCAGCAGCTTGCGGGGTTGGAACACTGAAGCTTTCTTT. Combining the CDR3 with reference TRBV5-1 and TRBJ1-1 gives the whole variable domain KAGVTQTPRYLIKTRGQQVTLSCSPISGHRSVSWYQQTPGQGLQFLFEYFSETQRNKGNFPGRFSGRQFSNSRSEMNVSTLELGDSALYLCASSLRGWNTEAFFGQGTRLTVV.

The rearrangement joins TRBV19 to TRBJ1-2; D unclear. Germline V gene lookup returns CDR1 LNHDA and CDR2 SQIVND (reference sequence). The CDR3 runs 13 residues. Between the trimmed V and J ends, which lost 3 bases and 3 bases, there was a span of 8 bases. The CDR3 spells CASSISFDYGYTF. The CDR3 DNA reads as TGTGCCAGTAGTATTTCGTTCGACTATGGCTACACCTTC.

This chain joins TRBV5-1 and TRBJ1-2; the match to TRBD1 covers 9 bases. V shed 0 bases and J 7 bases; nucleotides not matched to a gene: 10. Germline CDR1 reads SGHRS; CDR2 reads YFSETQ. This CDR3 contains 16 residues. The CDR3 reads CASSLARRDRDGGYTF. The CDR3 DNA reads TGCGCCAGCAGCTTGGCCCGTAGGGACAGGGACGGTGGCTACACCTTC. The whole variable domain, filled in from reference TRBV5-1 and TRBJ1-2, reads KAGVTQTPRYLIKTRGQQVTLSCSPISGHRSVSWYQQTPGQGLQFLFEYFSETQRNKGNFPGRFSGRQFSNSRSEMNVSTLELGDSALYLCASSLARRDRDGGYTFGSGTRLTVV.

The V and J genes are TRBV9 and TRBJ2-3, with 11 bases lining up with TRBD2. The CDR3 consists of 15 residues. CDR1 and CDR2 (germline): SGDLS, YYNGEE. V lost 4 bases, J lost 1 base, and 2 bases stayed unmatched. The CDR3 region is CASSKLAGGTDTQYF. For the CDR3, the DNA is TGTGCCAGCAGCAAACTAGCGGGGGGCACAGATACGCAGTATTTT.

This chain links TRBV5-3 with TRBJ1-5, with 10 bases lining up with TRBD1. TRBV5-3 is treated as an ORF (open reading frame) with a function not yet certain. This CDR3 region has 17 residues. V lost 4 bases to trimming and J lost 0 bases; unmatched junction nucleotides: 7. The CDR3 DNA reads as TGTGCCAGAAGCCCCGGGACAGGGGCACCTAGCAATCAGCCCCAGCATTTT. It yields the protein CARSPGTGAPSNQPQHF.

The chain links TRBV5-5 to TRBJ2-1, with 9 bases matching TRBD2. The germline V gene encodes CDR1 SGHKS and CDR2 YYEKEE (reference sequence). The CDR3 length is 15 residues. The trim removed 2 bases at V and 7 bases at J, leaving 7 bases unmatched. In DNA form, the CDR3 reads TGTGCCAGCAGCTTCGGCCCTAGCGGGGAGAATGAGCAGTTCTTC. Protein: CASSFGPSGENEQFF.

The rearrangement links TRBV5-1 to TRBJ1-6, with a tentative D call TRBD1 (5 bases). Germline CDR1 SGHRS, CDR2 YFSETQ. This CDR3 region has 15 residues. V was trimmed by 1 base and J by 5 bases, leaving 10 bases between them. DNA for the CDR3: TGCGCCAGCAGCTTGCAGGGTTTCGATAATTCACCCCTCCACTTT. It codes for CASSLQGFDNSPLHF.

The rearrangement uses TRBV18 and TRBJ1-4; 10 nucleotides line up with TRBD1. With V trimmed by 4 bases and J by 5 bases, 4 bases remained unmatched. This CDR3 is 15 amino acids long. Germline CDR1 and CDR2: KGHSH and LQKENI. The CDR3 sequence is CASSRDRGKNEKLFF. The CDR3 DNA reads TGTGCCAGCTCACGGGACAGGGGAAAAAATGAAAAACTGTTTTTT.

This sequence joins TRBV11-3 and TRBJ2-3, with TRBD2 matching over 12 bases. V was pared by 1 base and J by 5 bases, with 4 bases of the junction left unmatched. The CDR3 has 16 residues. Germline CDR1 and CDR2: SGHNT and YENEEA. The DNA of the CDR3 is TGTGCCAGCAGCTTAGGTGCGGGACTAGCGGGAGATACGCAGTATTTT. It encodes CASSLGAGLAGDTQYF.

This clone was recorded a few times. CDR3 region: CASSLPTGGRNSPLHF. The CDR3 coding sequence is TGTGCCAGCAGCCTACCGACAGGGGGCCGTAATTCACCCCTCCACTTT. This chain joins TRBV5-4 and TRBJ1-6, with 10 nucleotides matching TRBD1. This CDR3 contains 16 residues. V shed 4 bases, J shed 6 bases, and the junction held 7 bases outside the gene matches. Germline V gene lookup returns CDR1 SGHNT and CDR2 YYREEE (reference sequence).

Only one count was recorded for this clone. The chain has TRBV5-6 and TRBJ2-7; 7 bases are shared with TRBD1. Trimming cost V 0 bases and J 0 bases; bases outside gene matches: 6. The CDR3 covers 16 residues. Germline V lookup: CDR1 SGHDT, CDR2 YYEEEE. This CDR3 is CASSLGHRGSSYEQYF. The CDR3 DNA reads as TGTGCCAGCAGCTTGGGGCACAGGGGAAGCTCCTACGAGCAGTACTTC.

This clone has only one observation. V is TRBV19 and J is TRBJ1-2; the D is unclear. The V and J ends lost 2 bases and 0 bases respectively, with 10 bases between them. CDR3 length: 15 amino acids. Germline assignment: CDR1 LNHDA and CDR2 SQIVND (reference sequence). CDR3 in amino acids: CASSILDTPNYGYTF. CDR3 in DNA: TGTGCCAGTAGTATACTAGATACACCTAACTATGGCTACACCTTC.

V usage is TRBV5-5 and J usage is TRBJ2-5; 10 nucleotides agree with TRBD2. Trimming at V came to 4 bases and at J to 4 bases, leaving 7 bases not matched to a gene. The length of the CDR3 is 15 residues. Germline assignment: CDR1 SGHKS and CDR2 YYEKEE (reference sequence). The CDR3 loop reads CASSLASGSLETQYF. CDR3 in DNA: TGTGCCAGCAGCCTTGCTAGCGGGAGTTTAGAGACCCAGTACTTC.

J is TRBJ1-2 and V is TRBV5-1, with D maybe TRBD1 (6 bases). The CDR3 has 15 amino acids. Germline assignment: CDR1 SGHRS and CDR2 YFSETQ. V was pared by 0 bases and J by 6 bases, with 15 bases between. The CDR3 region is CASSLDVRGRDGYTF. The CDR3 coding sequence is TGCGCCAGCAGCTTGGATGTCAGGGGAAGGGATGGCTACACCTTC.

The chain couples TRBV18 to TRBJ2-5; 7 bases are a match to TRBD1. The germline gives CDR1 KGHSH, CDR2 LQKENI. This CDR3 is built from 16 residues. Trimming removed 4 bases from V and 5 bases from J; junction bases left unmatched: 13. CDR3 sequence: CASSQRQGYTRETQYF. CDR3 nucleotide sequence: TGTGCCAGCTCACAAAGACAGGGATATACTCGGGAGACCCAGTACTTC. Together with reference TRBV18 and TRBJ2-5, the CDR3 gives the full variable domain: NAGVMQNPRHLVRRRGQEARLRCSPMKGHSHVYWYRQLPEEGLKFMVYLQKENIIDESGMPKERFSAEFPKEGPSILRIQQVVRGDSAAYFCASSQRQGYTRETQYFGPGTRLLVL.

CDR3 bases: TGTGCCAGCAGTTCTCGGGACACCTATAATTCACCCCTCCACTTT. Translating gives CASSSRDTYNSPLHF. The V call is TRBV2, the J call TRBJ1-6; a weak D match, TRBD1 (6 bases). CDR3 length: 15 amino acids. Germline V CDR1 and CDR2: SNHLY, FYNNEI. V lost 5 bases, J lost 2 bases, and 10 bases lay in between.

This clone was observed a single time. V is TRBV11-2 and J is TRBJ1-2, with TRBD1 identical over 7 bases. This CDR3 region has 14 residues. Germline lookup yields CDR1 SGHAT and CDR2 FQNNGV. V trimming: 1 base; J trimming: 4 bases; junction bases outside the gene matches: 3. The CDR3 DNA reads TGTGCCAGCAGCTTAGGCAGGGGGGTCTATGGCTACACCTTC. It is translated as CASSLGRGVYGYTF. The full variable domain, in which reference TRBV11-2 and TRBJ1-2 provide the parts outside the CDR3, is EAGVAQSPRYKIIEKRQSVAFWCNPISGHATLYWYQQILGQGPKLLIQFQNNGVVDDSQLPKDRFSAERLKGVDSTLKIQPAKLEDSAVYLCASSLGRGVYGYTFGSGTRLTVV.

This chain links TRBV5-6 with TRBJ2-3; tentative D call: TRBD1 (6 bases). CDR1 SGHDT and CDR2 YYEEEE come from the germline V gene. CDR3 length equals 15 residues. Trimming pared 0 bases from V and 0 bases from J, leaving 8 bases between. The CDR3 DNA reads TGTGCCAGCAGCTTGGTTACAGGGAGCACAGATACGCAGTATTTT. Its translation is CASSLVTGSTDTQYF.

The chain recombines TRBV20-1 with TRBJ1-2, with 8 bases aligning to TRBD1. The CDR3 is made up of 13 amino acids. Germline-derived CDR1 and CDR2 are DFQATT and SNEGSKA (reference sequence). With 3 bases clipped from V and 5 bases from J, the junction kept 5 bases outside the gene matches. The CDR3 loop reads CSASITGGYGYTF. The CDR3, as DNA: TGCAGTGCTAGTATCACAGGGGGTTATGGCTACACCTTC.

Only one count was recorded for this clone. The CDR3 loop is CASSLAIQGANGYTF. CDR3 in DNA: TGTGCCAGCAGCTTGGCCATACAGGGGGCGAACGGCTACACCTTC. This chain links TRBV5-8 with TRBJ1-2; TRBD1 aligns across 9 bases. This CDR3 contains 15 residues. J gave up 8 bases and V 0 bases, and 8 bases lay outside the gene matches. CDR1 SGHTS and CDR2 YDEGEE come from the germline V gene.

The table lists this clone with a few counts. This sequence joins TRBV19 and TRBJ1-1; D remains unclear. This CDR3 comprises 13 residues. The germline V and J ends were trimmed by 7 bases and 5 bases, with 14 bases remaining between them. In germline, CDR1 is LNHDA, CDR2 SQIVND (reference sequence). The CDR3 DNA reads TGTGCCAGTATTGGAGCGTTTAAGACTGAAGCTTTCTTT. This encodes CASIGAFKTEAFF.

The chain combines TRBV11-1 with TRBJ1-2; no clear D gene. The CDR3 has 15 residues. The V gene lost 2 bases and the J gene lost 0 bases, with 10 bases spanning the gap. CDR1 and CDR2 (germline): SGHAT, FQDESV (reference sequence). The CDR3 sequence: CASSLSVRANYGYTF. The DNA for the CDR3 is TGTGCCAGCAGCTTATCCGTTAGAGCTAACTATGGCTACACCTTC.

The chain employs TRBV9 and TRBJ1-1, with 9 bases fitting TRBD1. Trimming took 0 bases from V and 4 from J; bases not matched to a gene: 4. Germline CDR1 SGDLS, CDR2 YYNGEE. This CDR3 is 15 amino acids long. The CDR3 loop reads CASSVVQGASTEAFF. The CDR3 DNA sequence: TGTGCCAGCAGCGTAGTACAGGGGGCGTCCACTGAAGCTTTCTTT.

The gene calls are TRBV5-1 and TRBJ2-6, with unresolved D. Trimming stripped 4 bases from V and 0 bases from J, with 11 bases between. The CDR3 spans 16 residues. CDR1 and CDR2 (germline): SGHRS, YFSETQ. CDR3 bases: TGCGCCAGCAGCCTTGGCCCAGGCTCTGGGGCCAACGTCCTGACTTTC. It yields the protein CASSLGPGSGANVLTF.

The CDR3 nucleotides are TGCGCCAGCAGCTTGACTACCTCGACAGAGACCCAGTACTTC. It translates to CASSLTTSTETQYF. The chain couples TRBV5-1 to TRBJ2-5, with no clear D. This CDR3 has 14 residues. The V end lost 1 base, the J end lost 4 bases, and 11 bases lay between the germline ends. The germline V gene has CDR1 SGHRS and CDR2 YFSETQ.

This rearrangement joins TRBV15 to TRBJ1-1; D unresolved. Germline V gene lookup returns CDR1 LNHNV and CDR2 YYDKDF (reference sequence). The CDR3 totals 12 residues. Between the trimmed V and J ends, which lost 5 bases and 10 bases, there was a span of 14 bases. This CDR3 is CATSSTWEGAFF. The CDR3 DNA sequence: TGTGCCACCAGCTCCACCTGGGAGGGAGCTTTCTTT. The whole variable domain, remainder taken from reference TRBV15 and TRBJ1-1, is DAMVIQNPRYQVTQFGKPVTLSCSQTLNHNVMYWYQQKSSQAPKLLFHYYDKDFNNEADTPDNFQSRRPNTSFCFLDIRSPGLGDTAMYLCATSSTWEGAFFGQGTRLTVV.

The gene calls are TRBV5-4 and TRBJ2-1, with D perhaps matching TRBD2 (5 bases). Germline CDR1 reads SGHNT; CDR2 reads YYREEE (reference sequence). V was trimmed by 7 bases and J by 2 bases, leaving 10 bases between them. The CDR3 has 13 amino acids. CDR3 protein: CASGRGPYNEQFF. Here the CDR3 DNA reads TGTGCCAGCGGCCGGGGTCCCTACAATGAGCAGTTCTTC.

This clone has a handful of counts. The chain has TRBV30 and TRBJ1-1; D possibly corresponds to TRBD1 (5 bases). Deletions cut 2 bases from V and 1 base from J, with 11 bases between. CDR3 size: 14 residues. From germline, CDR1 is GTSNPN and CDR2 SVGIG (reference sequence). CDR3 coding DNA: TGTGCCTGGAGTCGGCAGGGAAGGAACACTGAAGCTTTCTTT. Protein: CAWSRQGRNTEAFF. Together with reference TRBV30 and TRBJ1-1, the CDR3 gives the full variable domain: SQTIHQWPATLVQPVGSPLSLECTVEGTSNPNLYWYRQAAGRGLQLLFYSVGIGQISSEVPQNLSASRPQDRQFILSSKKLLLSDSGFYLCAWSRQGRNTEAFFGQGTRLTVV.